A selection of T cell receptor beta chains follows, all from one sample in a study of T cell changes during pregnancy in multiple sclerosis. Only in-frame clones appear in the TCRdb table, and some are missing; sequencing was by immunoSEQ multiplex PCR. The sample lists approximately 70,000 clones, roughly 92% occurring once. The material was peripheral blood, obtained in the first trimester of pregnancy. The receptors derive from a female donor in good health, enrolled as a control in a pregnancy study. Each CDR3 is given with its conserved first and last residue. The D gene is left open where the match is weak. Rows may omit the clone size; those that give it use once, few, many or a size class.

TRBJ2-7 | NA | TRBD2 | TRBV6-5 | TGTGCCAGCAGCCGGACTAGCGGGAACCACGAGCAGTACTTC | CASSRTSGNHEQYF
TRBJ1-1 | NA | NA | TRBV28 | TGTGCCAGCAGTTTCACCAAGGGACTGTGGGGGGAAACTGAAGCTTTCTTT | CASSFTKGLWGETEAFF
TRBJ1-1 | NA | NA | TRBV6-1 | TGTGCCAGCAGTAATGAAAGGGGGAGAAGTACTGAAGCTTTCTTT | CASSNERGRSTEAFF
TRBJ1-5 | NA | NA | TRBV6-1 | TGTGCCAGCACCCTGGGGGGTCGTCAACAGCCCCAGCATTTT | CASTLGGRQQPQHF
TRBJ2-7 | NA | TRBD2 | TRBV29-1 | TGCAGCGTAACCGGGACTAGCAATTATTTC | CSVTGTSNYF
TRBJ1-2 | once | NA | TRBV28 | TGTGCCAGCAGTTTCGGACATAGTGACTATGGCTACACCTTC | CASSFGHSDYGYTF
TRBJ1-5 | once | NA | TRBV6-6 | TGTGCCAGCAGTTGGCCAGGACAGCAGGGCCAGCATTTT | CASSWPGQQGQHF
TRBJ1-2 | NA | NA | TRBV5-1 | TGCGCCAGCAGCTTGGACACATACTATGGCTACACCTTC | CASSLDTYYGYTF
TRBJ1-3 | few | NA | TRBV18 | TGTGCCAGCTCACCGGGGGCGGCCTCTGGAAACACCATATATTTT | CASSPGAASGNTIYF
TRBJ2-1 | NA | NA | TRBV11-3 | TGTGCCAGCAGCTACGCGGGACTTAACAATGAGCAGTTCTTC | CASSYAGLNNEQFF
TRBJ2-1 | NA | TRBD1 | TRBV7-2 | TGTGCCAGCAAGCAAACCGGGACAGATTACAATGAGCAGTTCTTC | CASKQTGTDYNEQFF